The TCR beta chain described here comes from a study of shared clonotypes between healthy human individuals. V lost 4 bases, J lost 1 base, and 18 bases stayed unmatched. This CDR3 comprises 19 residues. Looked up from germline, CDR1 is SGHDT and CDR2 is YYEEEE. Using immunoSEQ multiplex PCR, the repertoire was profiled, and TCRdb retains in-frame clones only, with some absent. The data show over 2 million clones, about 95% seen once. General study points: Donor clonotype sharing was expected to depend on sequencing depth. Depth was large, yet rarefaction showed that sorted-subset sequencing was incomplete.

CD8 cells classed as naive were CD45RO-negative and positively selected for CCR7, excluding terminally differentiated effector memory CD45RA+ cells. On this clone: The antigen remains unidentified.

This TCR came from a young man in good health. The sequenced material came from naive CD8+ T cells sorted from blood. The chain links TRBV5-6 to TRBJ2-3; TRBD2 matches 7 bases. The CDR3, as DNA: TGTGCCAGCAGCCGTCGGTCGGGGACTATCTTACTCCGCACAGATACGCAGTATTTT. Protein product: CASSRRSGTILLRTDTQYF.